This T cell receptor beta chain was recorded in a study of T cell repertoires in cytomegalovirus infection. For the study at large: The public TCR beta signatures pointed to both CMV infection and matching HLA type.

Study-wide results and caveats: There were HLA-C-restricted CMV-specific TCR beta clonotypes dominating the ex vivo response. Using cumulative public TCR beta family frequency, the authors identified those who carried CMV together with the relevant HLA.

Trimming left V 2 bases short and J 3 bases short, with 16 bases between. Looked up from germline, CDR1 is SNHLY and CDR2 is FYNNEI. The CDR3 extends over 17 amino acids. About this clonotype: As yet, its antigen is unknown.

TCRdb reanalysed the reads using MiXCR and keeps one entry per CDR3 protein. Among around 99,000 distinct CDR3 sequences listed, around 31% were seen once. V and J are TRBV2 and TRBJ2-2, with D possibly being TRBD1 (5 bases). The receptor was derived from a human donor in good health (CMV status not recorded). Some clones in this sample may be carry-over from other donors' samples. Sequencing was performed on CD8+ T cells from cultured PBMCs, taken from culture after CMV antigen stimulation. CDR3 loop: CASSESRDRRDTGELFF. For the CDR3, the DNA is TGTGCCAGCAGTGAATCTCGAGACAGAAGGGACACCGGGGAGCTGTTTTTT.